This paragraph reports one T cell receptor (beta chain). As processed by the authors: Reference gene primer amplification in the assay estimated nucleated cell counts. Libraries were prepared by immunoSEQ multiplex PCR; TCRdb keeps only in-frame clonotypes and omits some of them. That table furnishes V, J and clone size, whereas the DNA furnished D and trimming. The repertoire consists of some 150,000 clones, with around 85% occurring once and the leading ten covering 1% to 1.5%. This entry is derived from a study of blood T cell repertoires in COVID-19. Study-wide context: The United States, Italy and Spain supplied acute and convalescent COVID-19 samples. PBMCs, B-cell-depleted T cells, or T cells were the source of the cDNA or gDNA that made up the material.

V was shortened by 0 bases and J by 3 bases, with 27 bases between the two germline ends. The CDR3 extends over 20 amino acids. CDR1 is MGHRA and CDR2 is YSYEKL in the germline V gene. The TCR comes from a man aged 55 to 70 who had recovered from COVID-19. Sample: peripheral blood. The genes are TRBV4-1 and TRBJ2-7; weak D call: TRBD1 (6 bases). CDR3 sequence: CASSQDSGAAVRGGGYEQYF. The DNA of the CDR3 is TGCGCCAGCAGCCAAGATAGTGGGGCAGCGGTCAGGGGCGGAGGCTACGAGCAGTACTTC.